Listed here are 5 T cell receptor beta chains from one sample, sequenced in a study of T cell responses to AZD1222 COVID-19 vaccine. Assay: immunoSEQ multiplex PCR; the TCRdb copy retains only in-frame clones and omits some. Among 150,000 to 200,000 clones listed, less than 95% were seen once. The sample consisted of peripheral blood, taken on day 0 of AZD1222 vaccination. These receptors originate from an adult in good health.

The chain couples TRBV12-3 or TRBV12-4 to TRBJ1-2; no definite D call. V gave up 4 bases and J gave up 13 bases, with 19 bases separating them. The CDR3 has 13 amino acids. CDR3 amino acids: CASSWSQPFFPTF. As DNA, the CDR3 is TGTGCCAGCAGTTGGTCACAGCCCTTCTTCCCCACCTTC.

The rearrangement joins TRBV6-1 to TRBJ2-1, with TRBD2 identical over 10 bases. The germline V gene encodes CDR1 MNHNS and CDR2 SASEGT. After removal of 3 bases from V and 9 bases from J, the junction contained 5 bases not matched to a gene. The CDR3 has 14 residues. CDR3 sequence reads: CASSDQPSGSEQFF. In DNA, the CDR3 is TGTGCCAGCAGTGACCAACCTAGCGGGAGTGAGCAGTTCTTC.

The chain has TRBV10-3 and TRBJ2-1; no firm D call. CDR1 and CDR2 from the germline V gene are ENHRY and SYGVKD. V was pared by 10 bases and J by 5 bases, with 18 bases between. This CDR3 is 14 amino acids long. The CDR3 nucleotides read TGTGCCACCACCCTAGGTCTTACTCACAATGAGCAGTTCTTC. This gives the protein CATTLGLTHNEQFF.

CDR3 DNA: TGTGCCAGCAGTTTGACAGGGGGCGATCAGCCCCAGCATTTT. The encoded protein is CASSLTGGDQPQHF. The J gene is TRBJ1-5, the V gene TRBV2; 10 bases are shared with TRBD1. From germline, CDR1 is SNHLY and CDR2 FYNNEI. The CDR3 is 14 amino acids. Unmatched junction bases numbered 3, after V lost 5 bases and J lost 5 bases.

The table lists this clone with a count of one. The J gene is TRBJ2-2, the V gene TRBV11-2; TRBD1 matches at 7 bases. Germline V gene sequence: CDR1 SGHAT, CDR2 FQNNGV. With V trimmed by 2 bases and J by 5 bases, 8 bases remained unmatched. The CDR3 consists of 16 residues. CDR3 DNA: TGTGCCAGCAGCTTACCAACAGGGGTGAGGACCGGGGAGCTGTTTTTT. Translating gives CASSLPTGVRTGELFF.